This T cell receptor beta chain was captured in a study of cytomegalovirus exposure and HLA in healthy donors. Study at large: Most donors, 80% to 90% of approximately 400 genotyped, fell in the Caucasian-associated ancestry cluster. General observations from the study: Later work showed greater clonal expansion in HLA-associated TCR beta chains than in equally common others. Later analysis demonstrated an association between a missense DCLRE1C variant and TCR beta V- and J-gene trimming. At a 0.05 false discovery rate, a later analysis found around 17,000 TCR beta sequences to be associated with HLA alleles.

PCR amplification relied on 60 Vbeta primers (plus 13 Jbeta primers). Profiled with immunoSEQ multiplex PCR; TCRdb holds only in-frame clones, not every one. The top ten hold about 4.4% of the sample, which has about 190,000 clones, just under 75% seen once. This clone was seen a few times. The antigen is not known. Germline V gives CDR1 SNHLY, CDR2 FYNNEI. CDR3 size: 15 residues. J gave up 6 bases and V 3 bases, and 9 bases lay outside the gene matches. Sequences were obtained from PBMCs. This chain connects TRBV2 to TRBJ1-2, with 8 bases that match TRBD1. The TCR comes from a young man in good health and CMV-seropositive. The CDR3 DNA reads as TGTGCCAGCAGTGAGACTTGGACAGGGCGTCATGGCTACACCTTC. It yields the protein CASSETWTGRHGYTF.